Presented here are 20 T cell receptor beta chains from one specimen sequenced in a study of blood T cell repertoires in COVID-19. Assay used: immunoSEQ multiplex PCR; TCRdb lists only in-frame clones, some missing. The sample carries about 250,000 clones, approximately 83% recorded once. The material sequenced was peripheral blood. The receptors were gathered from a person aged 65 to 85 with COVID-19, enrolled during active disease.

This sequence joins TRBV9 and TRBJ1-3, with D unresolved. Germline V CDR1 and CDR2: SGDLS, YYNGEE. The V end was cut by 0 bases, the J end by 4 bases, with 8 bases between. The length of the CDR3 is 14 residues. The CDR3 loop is CASSVVGVGNTIYF. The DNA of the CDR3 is TGTGCCAGCAGCGTAGTCGGTGTCGGAAACACCATATATTTT.

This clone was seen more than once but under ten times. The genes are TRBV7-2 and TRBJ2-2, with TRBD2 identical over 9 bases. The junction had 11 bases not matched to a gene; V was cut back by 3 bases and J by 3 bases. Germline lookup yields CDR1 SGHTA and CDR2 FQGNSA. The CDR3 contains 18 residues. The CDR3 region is CASSFQVPGLADTGELFF. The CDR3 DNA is TGTGCCAGCAGCTTCCAGGTTCCGGGACTAGCTGACACCGGGGAGCTGTTTTTT.

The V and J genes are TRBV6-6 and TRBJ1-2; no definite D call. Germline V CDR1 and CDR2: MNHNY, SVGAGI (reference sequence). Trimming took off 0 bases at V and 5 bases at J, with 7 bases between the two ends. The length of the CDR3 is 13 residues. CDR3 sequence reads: CASSYSTGYGYTF. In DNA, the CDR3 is TGTGCCAGCAGTTACTCGACGGGTTATGGCTACACCTTC.

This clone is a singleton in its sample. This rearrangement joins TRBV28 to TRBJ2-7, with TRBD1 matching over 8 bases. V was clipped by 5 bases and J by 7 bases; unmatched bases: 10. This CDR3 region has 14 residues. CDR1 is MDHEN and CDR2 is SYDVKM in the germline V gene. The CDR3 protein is CASSQIGQGEEQYF. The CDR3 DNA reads TGTGCCAGCAGTCAGATCGGACAGGGCGAAGAGCAGTACTTC.

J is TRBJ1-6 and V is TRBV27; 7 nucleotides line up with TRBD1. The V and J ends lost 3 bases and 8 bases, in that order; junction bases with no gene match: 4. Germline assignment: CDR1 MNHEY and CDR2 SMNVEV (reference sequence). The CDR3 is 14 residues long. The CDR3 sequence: CASSFLTGDSPLHF. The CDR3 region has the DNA TGTGCCAGCAGTTTTCTTACAGGGGATTCACCCCTCCACTTT.

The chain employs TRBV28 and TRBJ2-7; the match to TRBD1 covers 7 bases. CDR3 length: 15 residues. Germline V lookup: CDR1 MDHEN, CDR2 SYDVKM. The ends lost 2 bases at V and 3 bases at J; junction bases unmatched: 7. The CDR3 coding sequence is TGTGCCAGCAGTTTAACTGGGCCAGGGGGCTACGAGCAGTACTTC. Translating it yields CASSLTGPGGYEQYF.

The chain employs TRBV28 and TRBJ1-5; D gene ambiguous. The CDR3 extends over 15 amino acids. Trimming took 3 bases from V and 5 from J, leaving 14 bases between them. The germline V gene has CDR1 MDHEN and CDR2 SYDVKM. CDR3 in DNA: TGTGCCAGCAGTTTCGAGGGCGGCCGGTATCAGCCCCAGCATTTT. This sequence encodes CASSFEGGRYQPQHF. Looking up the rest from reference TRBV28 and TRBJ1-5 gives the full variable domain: DVKVTQSSRYLVKRTGEKVFLECVQDMDHENMFWYRQDPGLGLRLIYFSYDVKMKEKGDIPEGYSVSREKKERFSLILESASTNQTSMYLCASSFEGGRYQPQHFGDGTRLSIL.

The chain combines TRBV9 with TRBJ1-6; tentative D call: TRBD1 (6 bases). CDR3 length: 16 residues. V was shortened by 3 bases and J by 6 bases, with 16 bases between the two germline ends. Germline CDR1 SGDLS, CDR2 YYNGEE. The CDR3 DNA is TGTGCCAGCAGCGATGAAACCGGGACACTTAATTCACCCCTCCACTTT. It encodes CASSDETGTLNSPLHF.

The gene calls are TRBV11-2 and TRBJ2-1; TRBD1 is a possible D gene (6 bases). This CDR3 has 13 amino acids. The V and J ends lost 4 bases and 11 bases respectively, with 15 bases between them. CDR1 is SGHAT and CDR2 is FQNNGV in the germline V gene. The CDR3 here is CASSSIGTPKQFF. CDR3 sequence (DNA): TGTGCCAGCAGCTCGATTGGGACACCTAAGCAGTTCTTC.

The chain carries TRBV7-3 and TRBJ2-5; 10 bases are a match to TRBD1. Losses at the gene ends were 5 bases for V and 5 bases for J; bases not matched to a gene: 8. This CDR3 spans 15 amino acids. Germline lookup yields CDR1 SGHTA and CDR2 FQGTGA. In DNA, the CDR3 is TGTGCCAGCAGCCCGACGACAGGGGGCGCGGAGACCCAGTACTTC. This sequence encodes CASSPTTGGAETQYF.

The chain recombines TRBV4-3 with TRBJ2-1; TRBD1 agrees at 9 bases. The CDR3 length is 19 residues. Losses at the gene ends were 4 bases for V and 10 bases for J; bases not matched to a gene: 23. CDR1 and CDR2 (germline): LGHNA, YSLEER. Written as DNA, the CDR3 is TGCGCCAGCAGCCCCCCCCGTCTAGTGGGACAGGGAGTCAGTCGGGAGCAGTTCTTC. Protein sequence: CASSPPRLVGQGVSREQFF.

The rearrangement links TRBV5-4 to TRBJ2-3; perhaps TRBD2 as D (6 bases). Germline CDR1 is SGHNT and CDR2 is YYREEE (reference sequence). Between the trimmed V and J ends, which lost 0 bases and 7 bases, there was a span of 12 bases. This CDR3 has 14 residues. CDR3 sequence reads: CASSLVGGSNTQYF. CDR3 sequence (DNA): TGTGCCAGCAGCTTGGTTGGGGGGTCGAATACGCAGTATTTT.

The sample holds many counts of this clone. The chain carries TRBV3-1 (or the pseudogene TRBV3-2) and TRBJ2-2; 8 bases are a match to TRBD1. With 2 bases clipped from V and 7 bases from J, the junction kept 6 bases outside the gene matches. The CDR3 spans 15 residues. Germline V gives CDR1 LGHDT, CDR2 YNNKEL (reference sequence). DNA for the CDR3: TGTGCCAGCAGCCAAAGGACAGGGAAGGGCGGGGAGCTGTTTTTT. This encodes CASSQRTGKGGELFF.

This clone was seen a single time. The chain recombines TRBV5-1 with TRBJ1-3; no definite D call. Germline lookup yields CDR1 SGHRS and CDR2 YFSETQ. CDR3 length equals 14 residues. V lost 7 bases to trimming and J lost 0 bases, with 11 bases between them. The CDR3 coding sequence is TGCGCCAGCTCTCGGTCGAGCTCTGGAAACACCATATATTTT. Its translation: CASSRSSSGNTIYF.

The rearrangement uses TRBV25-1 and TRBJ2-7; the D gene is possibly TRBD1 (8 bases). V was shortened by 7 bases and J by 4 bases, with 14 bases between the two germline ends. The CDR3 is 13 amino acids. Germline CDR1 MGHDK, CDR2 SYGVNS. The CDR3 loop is CASTQGGEYEQYF. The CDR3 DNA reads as TGTGCCAGCACACAGGGGGGGGAGTACGAGCAGTACTTC.

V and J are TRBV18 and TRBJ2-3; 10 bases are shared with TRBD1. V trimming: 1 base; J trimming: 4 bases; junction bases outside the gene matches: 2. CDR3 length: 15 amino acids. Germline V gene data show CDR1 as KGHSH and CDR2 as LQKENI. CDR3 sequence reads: CASSPRDRGSDTQYF. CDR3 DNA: TGTGCCAGCTCACCACGGGACAGGGGTTCAGATACGCAGTATTTT.

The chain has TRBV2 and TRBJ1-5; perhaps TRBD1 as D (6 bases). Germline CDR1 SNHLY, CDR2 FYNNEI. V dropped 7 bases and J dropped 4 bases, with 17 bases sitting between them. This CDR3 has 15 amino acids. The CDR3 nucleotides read TGTGCCAGCAACCTGGGCGGGGGCGATAATCAGCCCCAGCATTTT. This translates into CASNLGGGDNQPQHF.

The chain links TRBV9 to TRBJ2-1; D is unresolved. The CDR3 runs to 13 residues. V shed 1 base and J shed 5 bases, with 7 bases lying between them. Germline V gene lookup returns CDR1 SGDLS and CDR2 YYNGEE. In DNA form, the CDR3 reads TGTGCCAGCAGCGTACGGTCAAACAATGAGCAGTTCTTC. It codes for CASSVRSNNEQFF. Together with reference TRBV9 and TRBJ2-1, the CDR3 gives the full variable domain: DSGVTQTPKHLITATGQRVTLRCSPRSGDLSVYWYQQSLDQGLQFLIQYYNGEERAKGNILERFSAQQFPDLHSELNLSSLELGDSALYFCASSVRSNNEQFFGPGTRLTVL.

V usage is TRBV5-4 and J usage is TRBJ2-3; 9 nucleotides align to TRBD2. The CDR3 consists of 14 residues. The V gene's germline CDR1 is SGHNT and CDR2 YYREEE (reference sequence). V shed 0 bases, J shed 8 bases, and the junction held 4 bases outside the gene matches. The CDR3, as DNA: TGTGCCAGCAGCTTGGTGCGGGGGGGAGGTACGCAGTATTTT. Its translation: CASSLVRGGGTQYF.

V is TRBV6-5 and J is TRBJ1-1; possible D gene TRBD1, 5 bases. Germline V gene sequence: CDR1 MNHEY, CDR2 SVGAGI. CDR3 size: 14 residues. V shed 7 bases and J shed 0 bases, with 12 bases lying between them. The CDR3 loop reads CASNNAGVNTEAFF. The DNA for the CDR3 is TGTGCCAGCAACAATGCGGGGGTGAACACTGAAGCTTTCTTT.